This passage covers 21 T cell receptor beta chains from one sample sequenced in a study of persistence of HIV-infected CD4 T cells. Cells were stimulated nonspecifically with anti-CD3/anti-CD28 magnetic beads. Sorting selected CD4+ T cells upregulating both CD40 ligand and CD69. Sequencing used immunoSEQ version 4 in survey mode. Data came from immunoSEQ multiplex PCR; TCRdb stores just in-frame clones and leaves some out. Seen here are roughly 35,000 clones, roughly 87% observed once, and the top ten hold approximately 1.2%. No antigen has been identified for these receptors. Sequenced here: CD4+ T cells sorted from PBMCs after roughly 18-hour stimulation, sampled from a patient who received antiretroviral therapy. These TCRs come from an adult man with HIV who was CMV-seropositive.

This clone came up a few times. The V call is TRBV9, the J call TRBJ1-1; D ambiguous. The CDR3 consists of 15 residues. The germline V gene encodes CDR1 SGDLS and CDR2 YYNGEE. V gave up 3 bases and J gave up 3 bases, with 15 bases separating them. The CDR3 region is CASSAPERRYTEAFF. Written as DNA, the CDR3 is TGTGCCAGCAGCGCACCCGAGAGGCGCTACACTGAAGCTTTCTTT.

This rearrangement joins TRBV18 to TRBJ1-1; TRBD1 is a possible D gene (6 bases). V was pared by 7 bases and J by 1 base, with 13 bases between. CDR3 length: 14 residues. Germline CDR1 KGHSH, CDR2 LQKENI. The CDR3 sequence is CASYSDRANTEAFF. The DNA of the CDR3 is TGTGCCAGCTATTCGGACAGAGCGAACACTGAAGCTTTCTTT.

The V gene is TRBV3-1 (or the pseudogene TRBV3-2), the J gene TRBJ2-7, with D possibly TRBD1 on 5 matching bases. The CDR3 is 14 residues long. Trimming took off 4 bases at V and 4 bases at J, with 14 bases between the two ends. From germline, CDR1 is LGHDT and CDR2 YNNKEL (reference sequence). CDR3 sequence reads: CASSLAQGPYEQYF. The CDR3 coding sequence is TGTGCCAGCAGCCTCGCGCAGGGTCCATACGAGCAGTACTTC.

The chain joins TRBV27 to TRBJ2-1; 10 bases fit TRBD2. Germline values: CDR1 MNHEY, CDR2 SMNVEV (reference sequence). After removal of 3 bases from V and 8 bases from J, the junction contained 19 bases not matched to a gene. The CDR3 is 19 amino acids. DNA of the CDR3: TGTGCCAGCAGTTTCCTCGGGCCCGTTCAGCGGGGGGGCCACCATGAGCAGTTCTTC. Protein sequence: CASSFLGPVQRGGHHEQFF.

The chain uses TRBV7-2 and TRBJ2-3, with D uncertain. The CDR3 loop spans 15 amino acids. V was cut by 0 bases and J by 2 bases, with 9 bases left in between. Per germline, CDR1 SGHTA and CDR2 FQGNSA. The CDR3 spells CASSLAFIHTDTQYF. The CDR3 nucleotides are TGTGCCAGCAGCTTAGCGTTTATCCACACAGATACGCAGTATTTT. Supplemented by reference TRBV7-2 and TRBJ2-3, the full variable domain reads GAGVSQSPSNKVTEKGKDVELRCDPISGHTALYWYRQSLGQGLEFLIYFQGNSAPDKSGLPSDRFSAERTGGSVSTLTIQRTQQEDSAVYLCASSLAFIHTDTQYFGPGTRLTVL.

The rearrangement links TRBV4-3 to TRBJ1-4; D possibly corresponds to TRBD1 (5 bases). Germline V gene lookup returns CDR1 LGHNA and CDR2 YSLEER. This CDR3 is built from 15 residues. V shed 4 bases and J shed 1 base, with 10 bases lying between them. CDR3 bases: TGCGCCAGCAGCCGCGATAGGGGAACTAATGAAAAACTGTTTTTT. Encoded protein: CASSRDRGTNEKLFF.

This chain connects TRBV6-2 or TRBV6-3 to TRBJ2-5; no clear D gene. Per germline, CDR1 MNHEY and CDR2 SVGEGT. The V gene lost 5 bases and the J gene lost 4 bases, with 11 bases spanning the gap. This CDR3 is 13 amino acids long. CDR3 amino acids: CASSHKRRETQYF. CDR3 DNA: TGTGCCAGCAGTCACAAGAGGCGAGAGACCCAGTACTTC.

This chain links TRBV27 with TRBJ1-2; tentatively, D is TRBD1 (5 bases). CDR3 length equals 13 residues. In germline, CDR1 is MNHEY, CDR2 SMNVEV (reference sequence). Trimming removed 2 bases at V and 5 bases at J, with 9 bases between. CDR3 DNA: TGTGCCAGCAGTTTAGAGAGGGGTTATGGCTACACCTTC. This gives the protein CASSLERGYGYTF.

This chain uses TRBV5-1 with TRBJ1-2; D is ambiguous. Germline CDR1 and CDR2: SGHRS and YFSETQ. V was cut by 0 bases and J by 5 bases, with 17 bases left in between. CDR3 length: 16 amino acids. The CDR3 sequence is CASSLEPGKSLYGYTF. The CDR3 nucleotides read TGCGCCAGCAGCTTGGAACCCGGGAAGTCGCTTTATGGCTACACCTTC.

The chain carries TRBV15 and TRBJ2-2; either TRBD1 or TRBD2 may supply D (5 bases each). V gave up 5 bases and J gave up 4 bases, with 11 bases separating them. The germline V gene has CDR1 LNHNV and CDR2 YYDKDF (reference sequence). The CDR3 consists of 14 residues. The CDR3 DNA is TGTGCCACCAGCGGGGGACGGCCCACCGGGGAGCTGTTTTTT. It codes for CATSGGRPTGELFF.

The chain employs TRBV15 and TRBJ1-6, with D maybe TRBD1 (6 bases). Per the germline V gene, CDR1 is LNHNV and CDR2 is YYDKDF (reference sequence). This CDR3 contains 15 residues. The V and J ends lost 1 base and 7 bases respectively, with 11 bases between them. As DNA, the CDR3 is TGTGCCACCAGCAGAGTAGGAGGGGGGAATTCACCCCTCCACTTT. Translating gives CATSRVGGGNSPLHF. The full variable domain, its missing parts supplied by reference TRBV15 and TRBJ1-6, is DAMVIQNPRYQVTQFGKPVTLSCSQTLNHNVMYWYQQKSSQAPKLLFHYYDKDFNNEADTPDNFQSRRPNTSFCFLDIRSPGLGDTAMYLCATSRVGGGNSPLHFGNGTRLTVT.

This clone was seen once. The V and J genes are TRBV2 and TRBJ1-4; no definite D call. Per germline, CDR1 SNHLY and CDR2 FYNNEI. V was pared by 8 bases and J by 1 base, with 11 bases between. This CDR3 is 14 amino acids long. The CDR3 sequence is CASRAHKTNEKLFF. CDR3 coding DNA: TGTGCCAGCCGGGCCCACAAAACTAATGAAAAACTGTTTTTT.

The V call is TRBV30, the J call TRBJ1-1; TRBD1 is a possible D gene (5 bases). CDR3 length: 12 residues. Deletions cut 1 base from V and 5 bases from J, with 8 bases between. Germline V gene lookup returns CDR1 GTSNPN and CDR2 SVGIG (reference sequence). The CDR3 nucleotides are TGTGCCTGGAGTGAAAGGGGAACTGAAGCTTTCTTT. This sequence encodes CAWSERGTEAFF.

This chain's CDR3 is CASSPQSAGGNYEQYF. For the CDR3, the DNA is TGTGCCAGCAGCCCGCAATCAGCCGGTGGGAACTACGAGCAGTACTTC. This chain joins TRBV7-6 and TRBJ2-7; D is unclear. Trimming cost V 5 bases and J 3 bases, with 20 bases left between them. This CDR3 is 16 amino acids long. Germline loops: CDR1 SGHVS, CDR2 FNYEAQ. Looking up the rest from reference TRBV7-6 and TRBJ2-7 gives the full variable domain: GAGVSQSPRYKVTKRGQDVALRCDPISGHVSLYWYRQALGQGPEFLTYFNYEAQQDKSGLPNDRFSAERPEGSISTLTIQRTEQRDSAMYRCASSPQSAGGNYEQYFGPGTRLTVT.

This chain connects TRBV3-1 (or the pseudogene TRBV3-2) to TRBJ1-2; 8 positions agree with TRBD1. V gave up 6 bases and J gave up 7 bases; unmatched junction bases: 13. Germline-derived CDR1 and CDR2 are LGHDT and YNNKEL (reference sequence). The CDR3 is 15 amino acids. CDR3 DNA: TGTGCCAGCAGTTACCTAAATGGACAGGGCCGTGGCTACACCTTC. It encodes CASSYLNGQGRGYTF.

This chain connects TRBV3-1 (or the pseudogene TRBV3-2) to TRBJ1-2; D uncertain. Germline CDR1 is LGHDT and CDR2 is YNNKEL (reference sequence). This CDR3 is 15 amino acids long. Between the trimmed V and J ends, which lost 0 bases and 8 bases, there was a span of 16 bases. CDR3 loop: CASSQDIRWEGGYTF. The CDR3 DNA reads TGTGCCAGCAGCCAAGATATACGATGGGAGGGAGGCTACACCTTC.

This sequence joins TRBV30 and TRBJ1-4; D is undetermined. Per germline, CDR1 GTSNPN and CDR2 SVGIG (reference sequence). This CDR3 is built from 15 residues. The germline V and J ends were trimmed by 8 bases and 0 bases, with 16 bases remaining between them. The CDR3 DNA is TGTGCCGCACCGTCTTTGTTAACAACTAATGAAAAACTGTTTTTT. It codes for CAAPSLLTTNEKLFF.

A word on this clone: Germline is not matched at one junction end, which may reflect a read error. The rearrangement links TRBV14 to TRBJ1-3, with 9 bases that match TRBD1. CDR1 and CDR2 from the germline V gene are SGHDN and FVKESK. The CDR3 has 15 residues. This CDR3 reads CASSQEDRGPSKMDF. Here the CDR3 DNA reads TGTGCCAGCAGCCAAGAGGACAGGGGCCCTTCGAAAATGGATTTT.

V gene TRBV6-2 or TRBV6-3 combines with J gene TRBJ1-5; D not resolved. In germline, CDR1 is MNHEY, CDR2 SVGEGT. The CDR3 runs to 12 residues. Trimming took 5 bases from V and 9 from J, leaving 11 bases between them. The CDR3 region is CASSDPRGPQHF. The CDR3 DNA is TGTGCCAGCAGTGACCCGCGGGGGCCCCAGCATTTT.

This clone was detected a few times. V is TRBV7-2 and J is TRBJ1-2, with D maybe TRBD1 (5 bases). From germline, CDR1 is SGHTA and CDR2 FQGNSA. The CDR3 is made up of 15 amino acids. The V and J ends lost 0 bases and 4 bases respectively, with 12 bases between them. This chain's CDR3 is CASSLAAGKPYGYTF. The CDR3, as DNA: TGTGCCAGCAGCTTAGCGGCAGGGAAACCCTATGGCTACACCTTC.

This clone has just one count. V gene TRBV30 combines with J gene TRBJ1-5, with TRBD1 identical over 8 bases. The CDR3 spans 15 residues. The V segment lost 5 bases and the J segment 0 bases; nucleotides outside the gene matches: 6. Germline V lookup: CDR1 GTSNPN, CDR2 SVGIG (reference sequence). CDR3 amino acids: CAWSRTGSSNQPQHF. CDR3 in DNA: TGTGCCTGGTCTCGGACAGGGTCTAGCAATCAGCCCCAGCATTTT.